A selection of T cell receptor beta chains follows, all from one sample in a study of blood T cells in healthy people across ages. TCRdb used MiXCR to reprocess the 5' RACE reads, holding one entry per CDR3 protein. This table holds about 1.8 million distinct CDR3 sequences, about 50% found once. Sequencing used blood. The receptor source for this set is a woman between 35 and 50 years old in good health. The CDR3 runs from the conserved cysteine through the conserved F or W. A D gene is named only where the DNA matches it firmly.

J: TRBJ2-1; D: -; V: TRBV19; CDR3: CASSIKGNEQFF
J: TRBJ2-7; D: TRBD1; V: TRBV5-6; CDR3: CASRYRGLYNEQYF
J: TRBJ2-6; D: TRBD1; V: TRBV2; CDR3: CASSEAGTGNPGANVLTF
J: TRBJ2-1; D: TRBD2; V: TRBV24-1; CDR3: CATSDFKRGDNNEQFF
J: TRBJ1-2; D: TRBD1; V: TRBV20-1; CDR3: CSAGDRGVWGYTF
J: TRBJ2-7; D: TRBD1; V: TRBV29-1; CDR3: CSVAGTGAGEQYF
J: TRBJ2-4; D: -; V: TRBV28; CDR3: CASRELAKNIQYF
J: TRBJ2-1; D: TRBD2; V: TRBV18; CDR3: CASSQPGLRNNEQFF
J: TRBJ2-6; D: -; V: TRBV4-3; CDR3: CASSQGSTGSASGANVLTF
J: TRBJ1-5; D: TRBD1; V: TRBV9; CDR3: CASSLTGTEGPNQPQHF
J: TRBJ1-5; D: TRBD1; V: TRBV20-1; CDR3: CSASQGVQPQHF
J: TRBJ2-5; D: TRBD1; V: TRBV6-2/TRBV6-3; CDR3: CATETGTKTQYF
J: TRBJ2-5; D: TRBD2; V: TRBV5-6; CDR3: CASSLALSSGGRETQYF
J: TRBJ2-3; D: TRBD2; V: TRBV7-2; CDR3: CASSGITGTSGGHTDTQYF
J: TRBJ1-6; D: TRBD1; V: TRBV4-2; CDR3: CASTLESGQGGSPLHF
J: TRBJ1-2; D: -; V: TRBV4-3; CDR3: CASSQDHTTGYTF
J: TRBJ2-1; D: TRBD2; V: TRBV28; CDR3: CASSLPGTSIREQFF
J: -; D: -; V: TRBV3-1; CDR3: CASSQLSTETQYF
J: TRBJ2-7; D: -; V: TRBV2; CDR3: CASKQQGPSYEQYF
J: TRBJ2-7; D: -; V: TRBV7-9; CDR3: CASSSQVRGSYEQYF
J: TRBJ2-7; D: -; V: TRBV24-1; CDR3: CATSSPESYEQYF
J: TRBJ2-3; D: -; V: TRBV12-3/TRBV12-4; CDR3: CASSILAAGTQYF
J: TRBJ2-1; D: -; V: TRBV21-1; CDR3: CASSKSTAGDPINEQFF
J: TRBJ1-2; D: -; V: TRBV27; CDR3: CASSVRGAIGYTF
J: TRBJ2-7; D: TRBD2; V: TRBV27; CDR3: CASSPMTSGALNEQYF
J: TRBJ2-3; D: -; V: TRBV10-3; CDR3: CAISESNVDSDTQYF
J: TRBJ2-7; D: TRBD2; V: TRBV18; CDR3: CASAREGTYEQYF
J: TRBJ2-5; D: -; V: TRBV27; CDR3: CASSLRTPERETQYF
J: TRBJ2-3; D: TRBD1; V: TRBV12-5; CDR3: CASGLGQGKSDTQYF
J: TRBJ2-3; D: -; V: TRBV11-3; CDR3: CASSGGAGRGTDTQYF
J: -; D: TRBD2; V: TRBV12-3/TRBV12-4; CDR3: CASSPQKPSTSGGGERSYNEQYF
J: TRBJ2-7; D: -; V: TRBV5-1; CDR3: CASSCQFVDVSYEQYF
J: TRBJ2-3; D: TRBD2; V: TRBV7-9; CDR3: CASSPPWTSGGADTQYF
J: TRBJ2-1; D: -; V: TRBV7-2; CDR3: CASSLGGTFSYNEQFF
J: TRBJ2-5; D: TRBD2; V: TRBV20-1; CDR3: CSARDPGEGAQYF
J: TRBJ2-4; D: -; V: TRBV12-3/TRBV12-4; CDR3: CASSTGINIQYF
J: TRBJ2-5; D: TRBD2; V: TRBV13; CDR3: CASSLARTSLETQYF
J: -; D: TRBD1; V: TRBV29-1; CDR3: CSATRTGTGGHETQYF
J: TRBJ1-5; D: -; V: TRBV12-3/TRBV12-4; CDR3: CASSTYRDVGQPQHF
J: TRBJ1-4; D: -; V: TRBV12-3/TRBV12-4; CDR3: CASSSTIGPTNEKLFF
J: TRBJ2-3; D: TRBD1; V: TRBV14; CDR3: CASSGTGDWNTQYF
J: TRBJ2-1; D: TRBD2; V: TRBV5-1; CDR3: CASSPRLAGEGYNEQFF
J: TRBJ2-7; D: -; V: TRBV5-1; CDR3: CASSLATGQTYEQYF
J: TRBJ2-3; D: TRBD2; V: TRBV4-3; CDR3: CASSRQRGSGSTDTQYF
J: -; D: -; V: TRBV23-1; CDR3: CASSQRGVTRAVYEQYF
J: TRBJ2-6; D: -; V: TRBV4-3; CDR3: CASSQEWGRASSGANVLTF
J: TRBJ2-7; D: TRBD1; V: TRBV9; CDR3: CASSARQGPSYEQYF
J: -; D: -; V: TRBV7-9; CDR3: CASSSRQIGSYEQYF
J: -; D: -; V: TRBV7-2; CDR3: CASSLGTPGAYEQYF
J: TRBJ2-1; D: TRBD2; V: TRBV12-3/TRBV12-4; CDR3: CASSPPRRGGQNEQFF
J: TRBJ1-2; D: -; V: TRBV4-3; CDR3: CASSQEVEGIGGYTF
J: TRBJ1-1; D: -; V: TRBV7-2; CDR3: CASSLVFSGLNTEAFF
J: TRBJ2-1; D: TRBD1; V: TRBV5-1; CDR3: CASSLTGTGGFNEQFF
J: TRBJ2-3; D: -; V: TRBV27; CDR3: CASSLDSSLTDTQYF
J: TRBJ2-7; D: TRBD1; V: TRBV27; CDR3: CASSLWRRQGSYEQYF
J: -; D: -; V: TRBV28; CDR3: CASRQPPRYEQYF